A single sample is the source of the 30 T cell receptor beta chains below, sequenced in a study of low-dose radiotherapy and immunotherapy resistance in tumors. Described time point: before trial treatment. TRAV and TRBV primers primed cDNA for both TCRalpha and TCRbeta. The PCR that amplified TCRs ran for 15 to 25 cycles, relying on a constant-region primer and a V-primer adapter. Each CDR3 protein is one row after TCRdb ran MiXCR on the reads. Here the sample spans more than 70,000 distinct CDR3 sequences, more than 25% being singletons. The material was PBMCs, obtained before treatment. The receptor set was obtained from a female donor with ovarian cancer.

This clonotype was detected ten times or more. V and J are TRBV13 and TRBJ2-5; 12 bases are shared with TRBD2. With V trimmed by 8 bases and J by 0 bases, 13 bases remained unmatched. The CDR3 contains 18 residues. Germline V gene sequence: CDR1 PRHDT, CDR2 FYEKMQ (reference sequence). CDR3 loop: CASRGPGLAGKYQETQYF. The CDR3 nucleotides read TGTGCCAGCCGGGGCCCGGGACTAGCGGGCAAGTACCAAGAGACCCAGTACTTC.

The rearrangement uses TRBV10-3 and TRBJ2-7, with 7 bases matching TRBD1. Germline CDR1 and CDR2: ENHRY and SYGVKD. Trimming took 4 bases from V and 5 from J; bases not matched to a gene: 8. The CDR3 contains 14 residues. The CDR3 DNA follows: TGTGCCATCAGTGGTTGGCAGGGGGATAACGAGCAGTACTTC. Encoded protein: CAISGWQGDNEQYF.

This clonotype was seen many times. The chain recombines TRBV28 with TRBJ2-3; D may be TRBD2 (6 bases). Germline loops: CDR1 MDHEN, CDR2 SYDVKM. V lost 2 bases and J lost 2, with 17 bases in between. This CDR3 contains 17 residues. The CDR3 coding sequence is TGTGCCAGCAGTTTAGTTGCCCCGGGACTCCTCACAGATACGCAGTATTTT. This sequence encodes CASSLVAPGLLTDTQYF.

This chain joins TRBV2 and TRBJ2-7; possible D gene TRBD1, 6 bases. V lost 7 bases to trimming and J lost 6 bases, with 10 bases between them. CDR3 length equals 11 residues. CDR1 and CDR2 from the germline V gene are SNHLY and FYNNEI. CDR3 amino acids: CASKVGAEQYF. For the CDR3, the DNA is TGTGCCAGCAAAGTGGGGGCCGAGCAGTACTTC. Based on the CDR3 plus reference TRBV2 and TRBJ2-7, the full variable domain is EPEVTQTPSHQVTQMGQEVILRCVPISNHLYFYWYRQILGQKVEFLVSFYNNEISEKSEIFDDQFSVERPDGSNFTLKIRSTKLEDSAMYFCASKVGAEQYFGPGTRLTVT.

This chain uses TRBV7-6 with TRBJ2-2, with TRBD2 identical over 9 bases. This CDR3 comprises 16 residues. With 5 bases clipped from V and 4 bases from J, the junction kept 8 bases outside the gene matches. In germline, CDR1 is SGHVS, CDR2 FNYEAQ. Here the CDR3 reads CASSRVSGGPTGELFF. The CDR3 DNA reads as TGTGCCAGCAGCCGAGTAAGCGGGGGGCCCACCGGGGAGCTGTTTTTT.

This clonotype was seen ten or more times. The gene calls are TRBV11-2 and TRBJ2-1; TRBD2 matches 7 bases. The germline CDR1 and CDR2 sequences are SGHAT and FQNNGV. V shed 5 bases and J 5 bases; nucleotides not matched to a gene: 12. The CDR3 is 16 amino acids. CDR3 DNA: TGTGCCAGCAGCCGTCGGGACTACCTTGGGCACAATGAGCAGTTCTTC. Amino acid sequence: CASSRRDYLGHNEQFF.

This clonotype was detected a few times. With a far larger clone one base away, a read error is the likely cause. This chain joins TRBV5-6 and TRBJ2-7; D gene ambiguous. The germline V and J ends were trimmed by 1 base and 7 bases, with 6 bases remaining between them. The CDR3 spans 11 residues. Germline V gene data show CDR1 as SGHDT and CDR2 as YYEEEE. In nucleotides, the CDR3 is TGTGCCAGCAGCTTGTTGTTTGAGCAGTACTTC. Encoded protein: CASSLLFEQYF.

The sample holds a few counts of this clonotype. This sequence joins TRBV25-1 and TRBJ1-1; maybe TRBD1 (5 bases). The germline V gene encodes CDR1 MGHDK and CDR2 SYGVNS. V lost 3 bases and J 10 bases, leaving 21 bases between the germline ends. This CDR3 comprises 15 residues. The CDR3 here is CASSDPRGGARGAFF. In DNA, the CDR3 is TGTGCCAGCAGTGACCCCCGCGGGGGAGCGAGGGGAGCTTTCTTT.

This clonotype was observed once. The chain links TRBV28 to TRBJ1-1; 8 nucleotides line up with TRBD1. V dropped 0 bases and J dropped 7; count of bases not matched to a gene: 4. In germline, CDR1 is MDHEN, CDR2 SYDVKM. The CDR3 runs 14 residues. CDR3 amino acids: CASSLWGTGFEAFF. The DNA of the CDR3 is TGTGCCAGCAGTTTATGGGGGACAGGCTTTGAAGCTTTCTTT.

This clonotype has only a few counts. This sequence joins TRBV5-1 and TRBJ2-1, with 12 bases that match TRBD2. CDR1 SGHRS and CDR2 YFSETQ come from the germline V gene. The CDR3 contains 20 residues. With V trimmed by 3 bases and J by 2 bases, 15 bases remained unmatched. The CDR3 here is CASSWAPSGGGPGAYNEQFF. The CDR3 DNA sequence: TGCGCCAGCAGCTGGGCCCCTAGCGGGGGGGGCCCCGGGGCCTACAATGAGCAGTTCTTC.

This clonotype was recorded only once. This chain joins TRBV6-4 and TRBJ2-1, with D perhaps TRBD2 (7 bases). The CDR3 has 15 residues. From germline, CDR1 is MRHNA and CDR2 SNTAGT. The V and J ends lost 0 bases and 8 bases respectively, with 14 bases between them. This CDR3 reads CASSDSGAGDYEQFF. As DNA, the CDR3 is TGTGCCAGCAGTGACTCGGGGGCGGGGGACTATGAGCAGTTCTTC.

Details on this clonotype: It is likely a read error: a sequence one base away is far more abundant. V is TRBV10-3 and J is TRBJ2-1, with a tentative D call TRBD1 (5 bases). V gave up 7 bases and J gave up 10 bases, with 20 bases separating them. Germline loops: CDR1 ENHRY, CDR2 SYGVKD. CDR3 length equals 14 residues. This chain's CDR3 is CAIKRQDNSYEQFF. In DNA form, the CDR3 reads TGTGCCATCAAGAGGCAGGACAACTCCTACGAGCAGTTCTTC.

This clonotype was observed a handful of times. This is likely an artifact of a read error, given a far larger clone one base away. The chain recombines TRBV6-6 with TRBJ2-1; D is unclear. This CDR3 comprises 12 residues. Germline CDR1 is MNHNY and CDR2 is SVGAGI (reference sequence). The germline V and J ends were trimmed by 7 bases and 10 bases, with 14 bases remaining between them. The CDR3 sequence is CASTTFSAEQFF. Here the CDR3 DNA reads TGTGCCAGCACAACGTTCTCGGCCGAGCAGTTCTTC.

The gene calls are TRBV7-8 and TRBJ2-3, with 7 positions matching TRBD2. Trimming took 2 bases from V and 2 from J; bases not matched to a gene: 7. There are 16 residues in the CDR3. Per germline, CDR1 SGHVS and CDR2 FQNEAQ. Written as DNA, the CDR3 is TGTGCCAGCAGCTTACGGGACTACCCCAACACAGATACGCAGTATTTT. As protein: CASSLRDYPNTDTQYF. Drawing the rest from reference TRBV7-8 and TRBJ2-3, the complete variable domain is GAGVSQSPRYKVAKRGQDVALRCDPISGHVSLFWYQQALGQGPEFLTYFQNEAQLDKSGLPSDRFFAERPEGSVSTLKIQRTQQEDSAVYLCASSLRDYPNTDTQYFGPGTRLTVL.

Points on this clonotype: This likely traces to a read error, being one base from a far larger clone. The gene calls are TRBV28 and TRBJ2-1; D is ambiguous. This CDR3 comprises 11 residues. Germline CDR1 is MDHEN and CDR2 is SYDVKM. V was shortened by 6 bases and J by 10 bases, with 10 bases between the two germline ends. The CDR3 loop reads CASRGSNEQFF. CDR3 nucleotides: TGTGCCAGCAGGGGAAGTAACGAGCAGTTCTTC.

This clonotype was recorded a few times. This chain connects TRBV20-1 to TRBJ1-2; the D gene is possibly TRBD1 (5 bases). Germline V CDR1 and CDR2: DFQATT, SNEGSKA (reference sequence). This CDR3 is built from 14 residues. Between the trimmed V and J ends, which lost 6 bases and 7 bases, there was a span of 21 bases. This chain's CDR3 is CSAKDLPGASGYTF. The CDR3 DNA follows: TGCAGTGCAAAAGATCTCCCTGGGGCCAGTGGCTACACCTTC.

The chain employs TRBV5-1 and TRBJ1-2; 9 nucleotides match TRBD1. Trimming cost V 4 bases and J 4 bases; bases outside gene matches: 2. The CDR3 runs 13 residues. CDR1 is SGHRS and CDR2 is YFSETQ in the germline V gene. CDR3 loop: CASSVGQGYGYTF. DNA for the CDR3: TGCGCCAGCAGCGTGGGACAGGGCTATGGCTACACCTTC.

This clonotype showed up many times. CDR3 sequence reads: CASSYRVDTGELFF. The CDR3 bases are TGTGCCAGCAGCTACAGGGTTGATACCGGGGAGCTGTTTTTT. V gene TRBV7-2 combines with J gene TRBJ2-2, with D tentatively TRBD1 (6 bases). This CDR3 contains 14 residues. Germline CDR1 is SGHTA and CDR2 is FQGNSA. Trimming removed 4 bases at V and 5 bases at J, with 11 bases between. The variable domain in full, with the rest retrieved from reference TRBV7-2 and TRBJ2-2, is GAGVSQSPSNKVTEKGKDVELRCDPISGHTALYWYRQSLGQGLEFLIYFQGNSAPDKSGLPSDRFSAERTGGSVSTLTIQRTQQEDSAVYLCASSYRVDTGELFFGEGSRLTVL.

This clonotype was seen more than once but under ten times. The chain is built from TRBV5-1 and TRBJ1-3, with 7 bases identical to TRBD1. Germline V lookup: CDR1 SGHRS, CDR2 YFSETQ. J lost 0 bases, V lost 0 bases, and 3 bases had no gene match. The CDR3 has 16 residues. CDR3 residues: CASSLDRGGSGNTIYF. In DNA, the CDR3 is TGCGCCAGCAGCTTGGACAGGGGTGGCTCTGGAAACACCATATATTTT.

This clonotype has a handful of counts. This chain connects TRBV11-2 to TRBJ2-2, with 9 bases that match TRBD1. This CDR3 region has 15 residues. CDR1 SGHAT and CDR2 FQNNGV come from the germline V gene. V gave up 5 bases and J gave up 6 bases; unmatched junction bases: 7. CDR3 region: CASSKGQGVAGELFF. For the CDR3, the DNA is TGTGCCAGCAGCAAGGGACAGGGAGTGGCCGGGGAGCTGTTTTTT.

A remark on this clonotype: This may stem from a read error, because a much larger clone lies one nucleotide away. The genes are TRBV5-1 and TRBJ2-4; the D is unclear. The CDR3 is 16 amino acids. V gave up 4 bases and J gave up 13 bases, with 27 bases separating them. Germline CDR1 is SGHRS and CDR2 is YFSETQ. CDR3 in DNA: TGCGCCAGCAGCCCAACTAACCTAAACTCCTACAATGAGCAGTACTTC. Protein product: CASSPTNLNSYNEQYF.

A note on this clonotype: One end of the junction is discordant with germline, which a read error may explain. The chain has TRBV4-1 and TRBJ2-5; 12 positions agree with TRBD2. CDR1 and CDR2 (germline): MGHRA, YSYEKL. The CDR3 consists of 15 residues. CDR3 nucleotide sequence: TGTGCCAGCAGCCAGAGACTAGCGGGGGTAGAGACCCAGTACTTC. Translated, it gives CASSQRLAGVETQYF.

The sample holds many counts of this clonotype. The chain joins TRBV11-1 to TRBJ2-7; 8 nucleotides match TRBD2. The germline CDR1 and CDR2 sequences are SGHAT and FQDESV (reference sequence). Trimming took 2 bases from V and 3 from J; bases not matched to a gene: 9. The CDR3 spans 16 residues. The CDR3 nucleotides are TGTGCCAGCAGCTTATTTCGGTTAGCGGGGATCTACGAGCAGTACTTC. Translation: CASSLFRLAGIYEQYF. The whole variable domain, filled in from reference TRBV11-1 and TRBJ2-7, reads EAEVAQSPRYKITEKSQAVAFWCDPISGHATLYWYRQILGQGPELLVQFQDESVVDDSQLPKDRFSAERLKGVDSTLKIQPAELGDSAMYLCASSLFRLAGIYEQYFGPGTRLTVT.

This clonotype was counted at least ten times. The V and J genes are TRBV4-1 and TRBJ2-7; D unclear. Trimming stripped 1 base from V and 3 bases from J, with 7 bases between. From germline, CDR1 is MGHRA and CDR2 YSYEKL. The CDR3 is made up of 13 amino acids. The CDR3 nucleotides read TGCGCCAGCAGCCAAGGGTTTAGCTACGAGCAGTACTTC. As protein: CASSQGFSYEQYF.

This clonotype was counted once. One base separates it from a far larger clone, so it is likely a read error. The rearrangement joins TRBV6-1 to TRBJ2-7; TRBD2 agrees at 10 bases. The germline V gene encodes CDR1 MNHNS and CDR2 SASEGT. Losses at the gene ends were 5 bases for V and 7 bases for J; bases not matched to a gene: 14. This CDR3 is built from 16 residues. The CDR3 sequence is CASSLGLAASYNEQYF. CDR3 DNA: TGTGCCAGCAGTCTAGGACTAGCGGCCTCCTACAATGAGCAGTACTTC.

This clonotype was seen more than once but under ten times. The gene calls are TRBV5-1 and TRBJ2-3; 9 nucleotides line up with TRBD2. Germline loops: CDR1 SGHRS, CDR2 YFSETQ. The CDR3 extends over 15 amino acids. V gave up 4 bases and J gave up 2 bases; unmatched junction bases: 5. CDR3 sequence (DNA): TGCGCCAGCAGCAGAGTAGCGGGGGACACAGATACGCAGTATTTT. Translating gives CASSRVAGDTDTQYF.

The chain employs TRBV3-1 and TRBJ2-7; D tentatively reads TRBD1 or TRBD2 (5 bases each). CDR3 length equals 18 residues. The germline CDR1 and CDR2 sequences are LGHDT and YNNKEL (reference sequence). V shed 0 bases and J shed 0 bases, with 18 bases lying between them. The CDR3 region is CASSQDAGRPKSSYEQYF. Here the CDR3 DNA reads TGTGCCAGCAGCCAAGATGCAGGGAGACCGAAAAGCTCCTACGAGCAGTACTTC.

This clonotype was found many times. CDR3 amino acids: CASSFEGWETQYF. CDR3 sequence (DNA): TGTGCCAGCAGTTTCGAAGGGTGGGAGACCCAGTACTTC. V gene TRBV27 combines with J gene TRBJ2-5; D call uncertain. Germline CDR1 and CDR2: MNHEY and SMNVEV (reference sequence). Deletions cut 3 bases from V and 5 bases from J, with 10 bases between. The CDR3 spans 13 residues.

This clonotype appeared a few times. This chain connects TRBV21-1 to TRBJ2-4; the table's D call, TRBD1, was not checked against the DNA. TRBV21-1 is designated a pseudogene. This CDR3 is 14 amino acids long. The CDR3 sequence: CARIPETGESIQYF. CDR3 DNA sequence: TGTGCCAGAATCCCGGAGACAGGGGAATCCATTCAGTACTTC.

Notes on this clonotype: The DNA is omitted, as the CDR3 cannot be located on it reliably, and the CDR3 follows TCRdb's listing. The chain joins TRBV7-2 to TRBJ2-2; TRBD2, as called in the table, went unchecked against the DNA. The germline V gene encodes CDR1 SGHTA and CDR2 FQGNSA. The CDR3 is made up of 12 amino acids, end residues included. This CDR3 is CASSLRGELFFF.